This TCR beta chain came from a study of OX40 agonist ivuxolimab in advanced cancers. The wider study: Participants, about 83% male, averaged approximately 65 years of age, ranging from about 23 to 80. Points from the study as a whole: Low normalized T-cell clonal expansion was also seen in some nonresponders. Clonal expansion from baseline to week 6 occurred in both CD4+ and CD8+ T cells.

Profiling relied on immunoSEQ multiplex PCR, and the TCRdb table lists in-frame clones only, not all of them. The data show some 25,000 clones, 82% seen once. This clone was seen just once. The antigen remains unidentified. The CDR3 consists of 13 residues. Germline CDR1 reads MNHEY; CDR2 reads SMNVEV (reference sequence). Trimming pared 3 bases from V and 8 bases from J, leaving 13 bases between. The sample in question was CD4+ or CD8+ T cells sorted from blood, obtained in a trial of the OX40 agonist ivuxolimab. V usage is TRBV27 and J usage is TRBJ1-2; D gene uncertain. The sequence was collected from an adult with an advanced solid tumor such as melanoma, head and neck, liver or kidney cancer. The CDR3 DNA reads as TGTGCCAGCAGTTTCGGTCCTTCCTACGGCTACACCTTC. This translates into CASSFGPSYGYTF.